This TCR beta chain derives from a study of T cell repertoires in cytomegalovirus infection. Study-level background: The study used recently identified HLA-C-restricted and well-studied HLA-B-restricted CMV epitopes. Indicated by public TCR beta signatures were CMV infection and matching HLA type.

MiXCR, applied by TCRdb to the reads, yields one record per CDR3 protein. The repertoire holds some 100,000 distinct CDR3 sequences, with around 30% as singletons. Overall study results and limits: CMV-specific TCR beta clonotypes restricted by HLA-C dominated the ex vivo response. Cumulative public TCR beta family frequency identified carriers of CMV plus the relevant HLA.

In its sample, this clonotype was seen a few times. Its target is not known. There are 14 residues in the CDR3. V gave up 5 bases and J gave up 4 bases; unmatched junction bases: 7. The chain has TRBV12-3 or TRBV12-4 and TRBJ1-2; the match to TRBD1 covers 7 bases. The TCR originated in a human donor in good health (CMV status not recorded). Some clones in this sample may be carry-over from other donors' samples. Sequenced material: CD8+ T cells from cultured PBMCs, taken from culture after CMV antigen stimulation. CDR3 amino acids: CASSTQGVFYGYTF. DNA for the CDR3: TGTGCCAGCAGTACTCAGGGGGTATTCTATGGCTACACCTTC.